A single T cell receptor (beta chain) is shown here with its context. This clonotype turned up a few times. Its antigen specificity is not known. No much larger clone exists at a distance of one base, and base qualities are not known. These data belong to a study of blood T cells in healthy people across ages (dated by TCRdb to the mid-2010s). Study-level background: In model experiments, roughly one uniquely barcoded TCR beta cDNA molecule per two T cells was captured by template switching. Using deep sequencing normalized with unique cDNA molecular identifiers, the study measured how TCR beta repertoire diversity changes with age. Donors were grouped into four age groups: young (average approximately 15 years), middle-aged (39), aged (around 60) and long-lived (82). To avoid experimental bias, donors of different ages were spread randomly across the sequencing lanes. Two additional independent replicas of 1 million unique cDNA reads from the same blood draw were analyzed for two donors (one aged 18 to 30 and one aged 80 or older). What the study reported, not specific to this receptor: As age increased, observed TCR beta diversity per million T cells dropped in a roughly linear way, and a significant reduction was already evident by age about 40. Compared with the aged group, more naive CD4+ T cells, fewer expanded clones and increased TCR diversity were shown by the long-lived group, suggesting age selection. Since profiling was done on bulk unsorted PBMCs, naive and antigen-experienced compartments could not be conclusively compared. Because the CMV infection status of the donors was unknown, age-related changes in expanded clonotypes may potentially have been confounded. Estimates of total diversity based on one million sequenced T cells were considered lower bounds and underestimates. A strong correlation was found between observed TCR beta diversity and the percentage of naive T cells measured by flow cytometry.

Donors were 39 systemically healthy Caucasian individuals from Russia aged roughly 6 to 90 years. Around 10 milliliters of peripheral blood were collected from each donor into EDTA-treated Vacutainer tubes. PBMCs were isolated by Ficoll-Paque density-gradient centrifugation, with at least 6 million obtained per sample. Trizol reagent was used to extract total RNA from PBMCs, with at least 6 micrograms per sample. The percentages of naive CD45RAhigh/CD27high T cells were determined by flow cytometry on a PBMC aliquot from every donor. Including cysteine and phenylalanine, the CDR3 has 16 amino acids. CDR3 DNA is the only sequence kept; it has 48 bases, read in frame from the first base. The junction shows trimming of 5 bases on V and 0 bases on J, and the gene matches do not reach 9 bases of it. The library was produced with 5' RACE. TCRdb names Illumina HiSeq 2500 as the instrument used. The second PCR ran for roughly 7 to 11 cycles and used a J-beta primer mix along with a sample-barcoded 5' primer. Each TCR beta cDNA molecule received a unique molecular identifier from a template-switch 5' adaptor carrying 12 random nucleotides. Each sample yielded at least 2.5 million CDR3-containing paired-end reads. All of the RNA was converted into first-strand cDNA using the Mint cDNA synthesis kit, with a TRBC-specific oligonucleotide serving as the primer. Following uracil-DNA glycosylase treatment, a first 18-cycle PCR with universal primers M1SS and BC2_uni_R was performed on all cDNA. In the source study's methods: Each sample was normalized by randomly selecting 1 million high-quality reads, each carrying a distinct molecular identifier. Instead of being binned into consensus sequences, reads that shared molecular identifiers were thrown out. MiTCR, run with a Q25 quality threshold and the strictest error-elimination algorithm, handled CDR3 identification, clonotype clustering and error correction. Lower-bound total TCR beta diversity was estimated with a nonparametric unseen species model using Euler transformation. TCRdb passed the public sequencing reads through fastp at Q25 and MiXCR, retaining productive beta sequences. Each record represents a unique CDR3 protein, reported with the most common genes and DNA among its rows. The V and J calls and clone size are TCRdb's, not the authors'. The sample table lists about a million distinct CDR3 sequences, around two fifths of them with a count of one. The ten largest clonotypes hold about 12% of the sample.

The sample was blood. The chain is encoded by TRBV12-3 or TRBV12-4 joined to TRBJ1-1; TRBD1 agrees with 7 junctional bases. The sequence derives from a man between 18 and 35 years old in good health. The CDR3 reads as follows: CASSPLRGGVNTEAFF. DNA sequence: TGTGCCAGCAGTCCTCTCAGGGGGGGAGTGAACACTGAAGCTTTCTTT.